These 2 T cell receptor beta chains share one sample of origin, sequenced in a study of CD8 T cells in ankylosing spondylitis. TCRdb re-called the 5' RACE reads through MiXCR, storing one row per CDR3 protein. Here the sample spans hundreds of thousands of distinct CDR3 sequences, more than 25% being singletons. The source material was blood, either unsorted or a sorted T cell fraction (not recorded which). These receptors all come from a male donor with ankylosing spondylitis or in good health (not recorded which).

This clonotype has at least ten counts. This chain joins TRBV29-1 and TRBJ2-1, with 10 bases fitting TRBD2. The CDR3 extends over 15 amino acids. Trimming cost V 7 bases and J 7 bases; bases outside gene matches: 13. CDR1 and CDR2 (germline): SQVTM, ANQGSEA. In nucleotides, the CDR3 is TGCAGCGCCAAACATGGAGCGGGAGGGCCTAATGAGCAGTTCTTC. Its protein product is CSAKHGAGGPNEQFF.

The chain recombines TRBV29-1 with TRBJ2-1; 9 bases match TRBD2. This CDR3 has 14 amino acids. V was pared by 5 bases and J by 6 bases, with 8 bases of the junction left unmatched. Germline loops: CDR1 SQVTM, CDR2 ANQGSEA. The CDR3 spells CSVCRLAETNEQFF. DNA of the CDR3: TGCAGCGTTTGTCGACTAGCGGAGACCAATGAGCAGTTCTTC.